This T cell receptor beta chain comes out of a study of blood T cells in healthy people across ages. The study, taken as a whole, reports: Unsorted PBMCs blocked a conclusive comparison of naive and antigen-experienced cells. The recorded TCR beta diversity per million T cells decreased in a roughly linear manner with age.

Through a sample-barcoded 5' primer and a J-beta primer mix, a second PCR was run for roughly 6 to 11 cycles. TCRdb itself ran the 5' RACE reads through MiXCR, one entry per CDR3 protein. This sample has about 720,000 distinct CDR3 sequences, with 22% found just once. Peripheral blood was drawn, ten milliliters per donor. Researchers isolated at least 7 million PBMCs per sample. The CDR3 runs 16 residues. The J segment lost 1 base and the V segment lost 4 bases, leaving 5 bases of the junction unmatched. CDR1 LGHNA and CDR2 YNFKEQ come from the germline V gene. On this clonotype itself: Its antigen is undetermined.

Sample: blood. The V call is TRBV4-2, the J call TRBJ2-3, with 10 nucleotides matching TRBD2. The sequence was obtained from a man aged 70 or older in good health. Here the CDR3 DNA reads TGTGCCAGCAGCCCAGTCGGGACTAGCGGCACAGATACGCAGTATTTT. Its protein product is CASSPVGTSGTDTQYF.